This TCR beta chain appears in the sequencing data of a study of T cells in narcolepsy. Whole-study results and caveats: HCRT-specific and TRIB2-specific autoreactive clonotypes appeared among same-patient CSF and blood CD4+ clonotypes. Autoreactive clonotypes reportedly recurred in blood of same and different patients, not controls.

Deletions cut 2 bases from V and 5 bases from J, with 12 bases between. Germline CDR1 reads SGHAT; CDR2 reads FQNNGV. CDR3 length: 14 amino acids. Points on this clone: Its antigen is not identified.

The data were produced by immunoSEQ multiplex PCR, yet TCRdb's version contains in-frame clones alone and is incomplete. The sample has 20,000 to 25,000 clones, roughly nine tenths seen once. Sequencing was carried out using CD45RA- memory CD4+ T cells from PBMCs. The chain is built from TRBV11-2 and TRBJ2-5, with D unclear. This receptor was identified in a human donor with narcolepsy. The CDR3 reads CASSLFGVRETQYF. For the CDR3, the DNA is TGTGCCAGCAGCTTATTTGGGGTCCGTGAGACCCAGTACTTC.